Listed here is a single T cell receptor (beta chain). This specimen belongs to a study of blood T cell repertoires in COVID-19. The table came from immunoSEQ multiplex PCR; TCRdb's copy has only in-frame clones and leaves some out. The table lists roughly 200,000 clones, approximately 86% of them singletons, with about 4.5% in the top ten. This CDR3 is built from 13 residues. Sequences were obtained from PBMCs or T cells enriched from blood (not recorded which). The V and J genes are TRBV21-1 and TRBJ1-1; TRBD1, the table's D call, lacks a check against the DNA. TRBV21-1 is a pseudogene. The TCR was taken from a woman in her 30s who had been exposed to COVID-19. DNA for the CDR3: TGTGCCAGCAGAACGTCGGACAGCCCTGAAGCTTTCTTT. This translates into CASRTSDSPEAFF.